One and the same sample provided the 14 T cell receptor beta chains below, sequenced in a study of blood T cells in healthy people across ages. Alongside a J-beta primer mix, a sample-barcoded 5' primer served in a second PCR lasting about 7 to 11 cycles. TCRdb used MiXCR to reprocess the 5' RACE reads, holding one entry per CDR3 protein. This table has 1,100,000 or so distinct CDR3 sequences, roughly 45% appearing once. Sequenced: blood. Source of these receptors: a woman aged 60-75 years in good health.

Of note for this clonotype: The junction does not match germline at one end; this may be a read error. The chain couples TRBV4-2 to TRBJ2-7, with D maybe TRBD2 (6 bases). Germline V lookup: CDR1 LGHNA, CDR2 YNFKEQ. CDR3 length equals 15 residues. In DNA, the CDR3 is TGTGCCAGCAGCCAAACGACGGGAGAGTTTTACGAGCGGTACTTC. It translates to CASSQTTGEFYERYF.

A remark on this clonotype: Relative to the germline gene, one junction end is altered; a read error may explain this. The chain couples TRBV29-1 to TRBJ1-2; D not resolved. This CDR3 contains 13 residues. CDR1 SQVTM and CDR2 ANQGSEA come from the germline V gene. The CDR3 DNA reads TGTAGCGTTGAATGGGCCAACCAAAATGGCTACACCTTC. As protein: CSVEWANQNGYTF.

The rearrangement links TRBV20-1 to TRBJ2-5; TRBD2 aligns across 13 bases. This CDR3 has 15 amino acids. Germline V CDR1 and CDR2: DFQATT, SNEGSKA (reference sequence). V was clipped by 5 bases and J by 5 bases; unmatched bases: 8. CDR3 bases: TGCAGTGCTCATGGACTAGCGGGAGAGGGGGAGACCCAGTACTTC. As protein: CSAHGLAGEGETQYF.

The chain recombines TRBV5-1 with TRBJ2-1; D is unclear. This CDR3 comprises 16 residues. Germline-derived CDR1 and CDR2 are SGHRS and YFSETQ. Trimming took 3 bases from V and 1 from J, leaving 14 bases between them. CDR3 in amino acids: CASSSILVGSYNEQFF. The CDR3 region has the DNA TGCGCCAGCAGCTCGATCTTGGTGGGGTCCTACAATGAGCAGTTCTTC.

This clonotype was detected only once. V gene TRBV12-3 or TRBV12-4 combines with J gene TRBJ2-7; 10 nucleotides agree with TRBD2. Trimming cost V 6 bases and J 7 bases; bases outside gene matches: 12. The CDR3 is 15 residues long. The CDR3 DNA follows: TGTGCCAGCAGCCCCGGGACTAGCGCCCACAATGAGCAGTACTTC. The encoded protein is CASSPGTSAHNEQYF.

This clonotype turned up a few times. V gene TRBV20-1 combines with J gene TRBJ2-1, with 9 positions matching TRBD1. CDR3 size: 15 residues. Germline CDR1 DFQATT, CDR2 SNEGSKA (reference sequence). J gave up 6 bases and V 5 bases, and 11 bases lay outside the gene matches. CDR3 bases: TGCAGTGCTTCTAACCTGGGACAGGGAGCCAATGAGCAGTTCTTC. As protein: CSASNLGQGANEQFF.

This clonotype was picked up a small number of times. The chain uses TRBV7-9 and TRBJ2-2, with 12 bases matching TRBD2. V lost 4 bases to trimming and J lost 5 bases; unmatched junction nucleotides: 5. The CDR3 sequence is 16 residues long. The germline V gene has CDR1 SEHNR and CDR2 FQNEAQ (reference sequence). CDR3 coding DNA: TGTGCCAGCAGCTCTAGACTAGCGGGAGTAACCGGGGAGCTGTTTTTT. Encoded protein: CASSSRLAGVTGELFF.

This rearrangement joins TRBV5-1 to TRBJ2-1, with D possibly called TRBD1 or TRBD2 (6 bases each). Trimming left V 2 bases short and J 7 bases short, with 16 bases between. The CDR3 runs to 15 residues. The V gene's germline CDR1 is SGHRS and CDR2 YFSETQ. The CDR3 nucleotides are TGCGCCAGCAGCTTAAGTCCGGGGGCGCGGAATGAGCAGTTCTTC. Protein product: CASSLSPGARNEQFF.

The rearrangement joins TRBV7-3 to TRBJ2-4; 10 nucleotides match TRBD2. CDR3 length: 13 residues. From germline, CDR1 is SGHTA and CDR2 FQGTGA. V lost 4 bases to trimming and J lost 13 bases; unmatched junction nucleotides: 7. The CDR3: CASSSGLAREQYF. The CDR3 bases are TGTGCCAGCAGCTCGGGACTAGCGAGGGAGCAGTACTTC.

The rearrangement uses TRBV10-2 and TRBJ2-1; possibly TRBD1 for D (6 bases). Deletions cut 3 bases from V and 10 bases from J, with 22 bases between. This CDR3 has 16 amino acids. CDR1 and CDR2 (germline): WSHSY, SAAADI. This CDR3 is CASSERDRILAGEQFF. CDR3 DNA: TGCGCCAGCAGTGAACGAGACAGGATATTGGCCGGGGAGCAGTTCTTC.

The rearrangement links TRBV15 to TRBJ2-7; the D gene is possibly TRBD2 (7 bases). Judging by the DNA end, TRBJ2-5 fits better; the J call may be wrong. The CDR3 covers 16 residues. Germline V gene sequence: CDR1 LNHNV, CDR2 YYDKDF (reference sequence). In nucleotides, the CDR3 is TGTGCCACCAGCAGACGGAATGTGGGGGGGGCGGAGACCCAGTACTTC. This codes for CATSRRNVGGAETQYF.

The chain recombines TRBV12-3 or TRBV12-4 with TRBJ2-3; 10 nucleotides align to TRBD2. J gave up 0 bases and V 2 bases, and 5 bases lay outside the gene matches. This CDR3 has 17 residues. The CDR3 is CASSLLTSGPSTDTQYF. The CDR3 DNA sequence: TGTGCCAGCAGTTTACTGACTAGCGGGCCTAGCACAGATACGCAGTATTTT.

The chain combines TRBV7-9 with TRBJ2-1, with D possibly matching TRBD2 (6 bases). From germline, CDR1 is SEHNR and CDR2 FQNEAQ (reference sequence). The germline V and J ends were trimmed by 5 bases and 7 bases, with 18 bases remaining between them. CDR3 length equals 15 residues. Here the CDR3 DNA reads TGTGCCAGCAGCACCCCAGGGCTAGCGCCTAATGAGCAGTTCTTC. Its translation: CASSTPGLAPNEQFF.

The V and J genes are TRBV28 and TRBJ1-4; no clear D gene. V lost 8 bases and J lost 0, with 10 bases in between. There are 14 residues in the CDR3. Looked up from germline, CDR1 is MDHEN and CDR2 is SYDVKM. CDR3 sequence reads: CASVPWATNEKLFF. CDR3 nucleotides: TGTGCCAGCGTACCTTGGGCAACTAATGAAAAACTGTTTTTT.